What follows are 28 T cell receptor beta chains derived from one specimen sequenced in a study of cytomegalovirus exposure and HLA in healthy donors. Use of 60 Vbeta and 13 Jbeta primers characterized the PCR. Clones were read by immunoSEQ multiplex PCR, and TCRdb kept only the in-frame ones, dropping some. The table lists 150,000 to 200,000 clones, about three quarters of them singletons. Sequenced sample: PBMCs. The receptors were sampled from a man aged 18 to 35 in good health and CMV-seronegative.

This clone appeared a few times. The rearrangement joins TRBV27 to TRBJ2-7; D possibly corresponds to TRBD1 (5 bases). The CDR3 sequence is 14 residues long. Per germline, CDR1 MNHEY and CDR2 SMNVEV (reference sequence). V lost 2 bases to trimming and J lost 3 bases, with 11 bases between them. The CDR3 DNA follows: TGTGCCAGCAGTTTAGGAAGGGGAAACTACGAGCAGTACTTC. Protein product: CASSLGRGNYEQYF.

V is TRBV7-8 and J is TRBJ1-5; 8 nucleotides line up with TRBD1. The V gene end was trimmed by 1 base and the J gene end by 5 bases; junction bases not matched to a gene: 4. The germline V gene encodes CDR1 SGHVS and CDR2 FQNEAQ. The CDR3 spans 15 residues. The CDR3 bases are TGTGCCAGCAGCTTAGGACAGGGGAGACATCAGCCCCAGCATTTT. Encoded protein: CASSLGQGRHQPQHF. Full variable domain (missing parts from reference TRBV7-8 and TRBJ1-5): GAGVSQSPRYKVAKRGQDVALRCDPISGHVSLFWYQQALGQGPEFLTYFQNEAQLDKSGLPSDRFFAERPEGSVSTLKIQRTQQEDSAVYLCASSLGQGRHQPQHFGDGTRLSIL.

The chain joins TRBV5-5 to TRBJ2-7, with 7 bases fitting TRBD2. The CDR3 loop spans 13 amino acids. Losses at the gene ends were 1 base for V and 7 bases for J; bases not matched to a gene: 5. Germline loops: CDR1 SGHKS, CDR2 YYEKEE (reference sequence). In DNA form, the CDR3 reads TGTGCCAGCAGCTTGATCAGCGGGACTGAGCAGTACTTC. It is translated as CASSLISGTEQYF.

The rearrangement joins TRBV19 to TRBJ2-1; TRBD2 matches at 13 bases. The CDR3 loop spans 16 amino acids. CDR1 is LNHDA and CDR2 is SQIVND in the germline V gene (reference sequence). V shed 1 base, J shed 9 bases, and the junction held 6 bases outside the gene matches. CDR3 bases: TGTGCCAGTAGTATAGGCAGGACTAGCGGGAGCACTGAGCAGTTCTTC. Protein: CASSIGRTSGSTEQFF.

The rearrangement joins TRBV6-5 to TRBJ2-2, with D perhaps TRBD2 (7 bases). From germline, CDR1 is MNHEY and CDR2 SVGAGI. The V gene lost 8 bases and the J gene lost 4 bases, with 14 bases spanning the gap. The CDR3 length is 14 residues. CDR3 in amino acids: CASRGARSTGELFF. The CDR3 DNA reads as TGTGCCAGCCGGGGGGCAAGATCCACCGGGGAGCTGTTTTTT.

This clone was recorded a few times. The chain uses TRBV5-5 and TRBJ2-7; 10 bases are shared with TRBD1. V gave up 2 bases and J gave up 2 bases; unmatched junction bases: 4. This CDR3 spans 15 amino acids. The germline V gene encodes CDR1 SGHKS and CDR2 YYEKEE (reference sequence). CDR3 nucleotides: TGTGCCAGCAGCTTCACTGGGACAGGGGCCTACGAGCAGTACTTC. Translated: CASSFTGTGAYEQYF.

The chain uses TRBV13 and TRBJ2-7; the match to TRBD1 covers 9 bases. The CDR3 is 15 residues long. V shed 5 bases, J shed 6 bases, and the junction held 11 bases outside the gene matches. Germline V gene data show CDR1 as PRHDT and CDR2 as FYEKMQ (reference sequence). DNA for the CDR3: TGTGCCAGCAGCACCCTCCGGGACAGGGATTTCGAGCAGTACTTC. This gives the protein CASSTLRDRDFEQYF.

In this sample, this clone turned up a few times. This chain joins TRBV6-6 and TRBJ2-2, with 7 bases lining up with TRBD1. The junction had 6 bases not matched to a gene; V was cut back by 7 bases and J by 4 bases. The CDR3 consists of 14 residues. Germline V lookup: CDR1 MNHNY, CDR2 SVGAGI (reference sequence). The CDR3 nucleotides are TGTGCCAGCATTAGGGGGCCCGGCACCGGGGAGCTGTTTTTT. It yields the protein CASIRGPGTGELFF.

The rearrangement links TRBV13 to TRBJ2-1, with 9 bases matching TRBD2. Germline V lookup: CDR1 PRHDT, CDR2 FYEKMQ (reference sequence). Unmatched junction bases numbered 16, after V lost 4 bases and J lost 9 bases. This CDR3 spans 17 amino acids. The CDR3 sequence: CASSSTTGLAGIGEQFF. For the CDR3, the DNA is TGTGCCAGCAGCTCCACCACCGGGCTAGCGGGAATCGGTGAGCAGTTCTTC. The complete variable domain, with remaining parts taken from reference TRBV13 and TRBJ2-1, reads AAGVIQSPRHLIKEKRETATLKCYPIPRHDTVYWYQQGPGQDPQFLISFYEKMQSDKGSIPDRFSAQQFSDYHSELNMSSLELGDSALYFCASSSTTGLAGIGEQFFGPGTRLTVL.

This clone was detected a few times. V and J are TRBV5-1 and TRBJ2-1, with TRBD2 matching 11 bases. In germline, CDR1 is SGHRS, CDR2 YFSETQ. The J segment lost 4 bases and the V segment lost 4 bases, leaving 4 bases of the junction unmatched. This CDR3 comprises 15 residues. CDR3 loop: CASSKLAGVYNEQFF. CDR3 DNA: TGCGCCAGCAGCAAACTAGCGGGAGTTTACAATGAGCAGTTCTTC.

The chain joins TRBV5-5 to TRBJ2-1; perhaps TRBD1 as D (6 bases). Germline V lookup: CDR1 SGHKS, CDR2 YYEKEE (reference sequence). With 0 bases removed from V and 6 bases from J, the gap between germline ends came to 13 bases. The CDR3 totals 15 residues. DNA for the CDR3: TGTGCCAGCAGCTTGGCGCAGGGGATGGGCAATGAGCAGTTCTTC. This codes for CASSLAQGMGNEQFF.

The chain recombines TRBV9 with TRBJ1-1, with D perhaps TRBD1 (6 bases). Looked up from germline, CDR1 is SGDLS and CDR2 is YYNGEE. The V gene lost 4 bases and the J gene lost 1 base, with 11 bases spanning the gap. This CDR3 comprises 14 residues. The chain's CDR3 is CASSQSGQNTEAFF. CDR3 sequence (DNA): TGTGCCAGCAGCCAGTCGGGACAGAACACTGAAGCTTTCTTT.

With respect to this clone: Other DNA sequences within the sample encode an identical CDR3. The V gene is TRBV30, the J gene TRBJ1-1, with D maybe TRBD1 (5 bases). Germline V gene lookup returns CDR1 GTSNPN and CDR2 SVGIG (reference sequence). V lost 2 bases and J lost 4, with 11 bases in between. The CDR3 sequence is 13 residues long. CDR3 nucleotides: TGTGCCTGGAGTTCAGGGATGAGCACTGAAGCTTTCTTT. As protein: CAWSSGMSTEAFF.

The CDR3 loop is CASGSGDTQYF. CDR3 sequence (DNA): TGTGCTAGTGGTTCGGGTGATACGCAGTATTTT. The chain is built from TRBV12-5 and TRBJ2-3; no clear D. Deletions cut 4 bases from V and 6 bases from J, with 5 bases between. In germline, CDR1 is LGHNT, CDR2 FRNRAP. This CDR3 has 11 residues.

J is TRBJ1-1 and V is TRBV14; 9 bases align to TRBD1. The CDR3 covers 15 residues. Unmatched junction bases numbered 4, after V lost 3 bases and J lost 2 bases. CDR1 and CDR2 from the germline V gene are SGHDN and FVKESK. In DNA, the CDR3 is TGTGCCAGCAGCCAGATTACAGGGGGCAACACTGAAGCTTTCTTT. Its protein is CASSQITGGNTEAFF.

The chain links TRBV9 to TRBJ2-5; tentative D call: TRBD1 (6 bases). V was cut by 4 bases and J by 7 bases, with 17 bases left in between. The CDR3 runs to 14 residues. CDR1 is SGDLS and CDR2 is YYNGEE in the germline V gene. CDR3 amino acids: CASSPQSTGPTQYF. The CDR3 DNA follows: TGTGCCAGCAGCCCCCAATCGACAGGACCGACCCAGTACTTC. The variable domain in full, with the rest retrieved from reference TRBV9 and TRBJ2-5, is DSGVTQTPKHLITATGQRVTLRCSPRSGDLSVYWYQQSLDQGLQFLIQYYNGEERAKGNILERFSAQQFPDLHSELNLSSLELGDSALYFCASSPQSTGPTQYFGPGTRLLVL.

The chain has TRBV7-9 and TRBJ1-6, with a tentative D call TRBD1 (6 bases). V lost 2 bases, J lost 6 bases, and 14 bases lay in between. Germline V gene lookup returns CDR1 SEHNR and CDR2 FQNEAQ (reference sequence). The CDR3 extends over 16 amino acids. The CDR3 region is CASSLNLGTPNSPLHF. CDR3 DNA sequence: TGTGCCAGCAGCTTAAATCTTGGGACACCTAATTCACCCCTCCACTTT.

The chain is built from TRBV27 and TRBJ2-1; TRBD2 matches at 9 bases. The germline CDR1 and CDR2 sequences are MNHEY and SMNVEV (reference sequence). The CDR3 has 15 residues. The V and J ends lost 7 bases and 4 bases, in that order; junction bases with no gene match: 8. The DNA for the CDR3 is TGTGCCAGCAAGCGGGGCGGGAGGGCGTACAATGAGCAGTTCTTC. Translation: CASKRGGRAYNEQFF.

This clone has more than one count but fewer than ten. V and J are TRBV10-3 and TRBJ2-1; TRBD2 is a possible D gene (7 bases). The germline V gene encodes CDR1 ENHRY and CDR2 SYGVKD. Trimming pared 4 bases from V and 3 bases from J, leaving 19 bases between. The CDR3 totals 17 residues. The CDR3 here is CAISGEGGGAVYNEQFF. The CDR3 DNA is TGTGCCATCAGTGGGGAAGGAGGGGGGGCTGTCTACAATGAGCAGTTCTTC.

V and J are TRBV6-1 and TRBJ1-5; weak D call: TRBD1 (5 bases). Per the germline V gene, CDR1 is MNHNS and CDR2 is SASEGT. CDR3 length: 15 amino acids. V dropped 1 base and J dropped 1 base, with 8 bases sitting between them. The DNA of the CDR3 is TGTGCCAGCAGTGAAGGTCCAGGGAGCAATCAGCCCCAGCATTTT. It codes for CASSEGPGSNQPQHF.

The chain employs TRBV2 and TRBJ2-3; tentative D call: TRBD1 (6 bases). The CDR3 spans 15 residues. CDR1 is SNHLY, CDR2 FYNNEI, per germline. V lost 3 bases and J 3 bases, leaving 13 bases between the germline ends. DNA for the CDR3: TGTGCCAGCAGTGACCCCGGGACAAGGACAGATACGCAGTATTTT. Its protein is CASSDPGTRTDTQYF. Variable domain in full (rest from reference TRBV2 and TRBJ2-3): EPEVTQTPSHQVTQMGQEVILRCVPISNHLYFYWYRQILGQKVEFLVSFYNNEISEKSEIFDDQFSVERPDGSNFTLKIRSTKLEDSAMYFCASSDPGTRTDTQYFGPGTRLTVL.

This rearrangement joins TRBV10-3 to TRBJ1-1; the D is unclear. The germline V gene has CDR1 ENHRY and CDR2 SYGVKD. This CDR3 spans 13 amino acids. V was cut by 10 bases and J by 3 bases, with 15 bases left in between. In DNA, the CDR3 is TGTGCCACCAGAACAGTAGCGGACACTGAAGCTTTCTTT. It translates to CATRTVADTEAFF.

The chain employs TRBV5-4 and TRBJ1-2; 8 bases fit TRBD1. V shed 7 bases and J 4 bases; nucleotides not matched to a gene: 9. Germline V CDR1 and CDR2: SGHNT, YYREEE (reference sequence). This CDR3 has 14 residues. The CDR3 DNA is TGTGCCAGCCAACCGTCCGGGACAGGCTATGGCTACACCTTC. Its translation is CASQPSGTGYGYTF.

V gene TRBV15 combines with J gene TRBJ2-1; D possibly corresponds to TRBD2 (5 bases). CDR1 LNHNV and CDR2 YYDKDF come from the germline V gene (reference sequence). The CDR3 runs 15 residues. V was pared by 0 bases and J by 7 bases, with 13 bases between. The CDR3 reads CATSRERSGRNEQFF. The CDR3 DNA is TGTGCCACCAGCAGAGAACGGAGCGGTAGGAATGAGCAGTTCTTC.

The CDR3 nucleotides read TGTGCCAGCAGTAGGACTAGCGACGGCACCGGGGAGCTGTTTTTT. Its protein is CASSRTSDGTGELFF. V is TRBV6-4 and J is TRBJ2-2; 9 bases map to TRBD2. Germline V lookup: CDR1 MRHNA, CDR2 SNTAGT. This CDR3 has 15 residues. Trimming at V came to 5 bases and at J to 4 bases, leaving 5 bases not matched to a gene.

Comment on this clone: The sample has other DNA sequences that encode this CDR3 too. The V gene is TRBV28, the J gene TRBJ2-7; 7 bases fit TRBD2. Looked up from germline, CDR1 is MDHEN and CDR2 is SYDVKM. The CDR3 covers 15 residues. V shed 5 bases and J 6 bases; nucleotides not matched to a gene: 13. The DNA of the CDR3 is TGTGCCAGCAGTCCCTCGGGGGGACGAGGCCTCGAGCAGTACTTC. Translating gives CASSPSGGRGLEQYF.

The V and J genes are TRBV5-4 and TRBJ2-5; the D gene is possibly TRBD1 (5 bases). Trimming cost V 4 bases and J 2 bases, with 12 bases left between them. From germline, CDR1 is SGHNT and CDR2 YYREEE (reference sequence). CDR3 length equals 14 residues. CDR3 protein: CASSQQGGQETQYF. CDR3 nucleotide sequence: TGTGCCAGCAGCCAGCAGGGTGGTCAAGAGACCCAGTACTTC.

J is TRBJ1-2 and V is TRBV7-9, with 9 bases lining up with TRBD1. CDR3 size: 16 residues. Per germline, CDR1 SEHNR and CDR2 FQNEAQ (reference sequence). V was clipped by 4 bases and J by 4 bases; unmatched bases: 10. In nucleotides, the CDR3 is TGTGCCAGCAGCTCCCTCCCGGGACAGGGTACCTATGGCTACACCTTC. Translated, it gives CASSSLPGQGTYGYTF.